This TCR beta chain was identified in a study of Graves' ophthalmopathy and Graves' hyperthyroidism. The study's findings and limits: Most clonotypes expanded in thyroid above 0.001 frequency were present in blood too. Cross-validated, the 13-signature model showed 87.88%/81.08% sensitivity/specificity, and 80%/75% in the test set.

Trimming cost V 6 bases and J 0 bases, with 9 bases left between them. In germline, CDR1 is MNHNS, CDR2 SASEGT. The CDR3 covers 14 residues. For repertoire sequencing, the TCR beta CDR3 regions were amplified from RNA transcripts. HTBI primers primed a first-round RT-PCR, and a second-round multiplex PCR followed. TCRdb re-analysed the multiplex PCR reads in MiXCR, keeping a single row per CDR3 protein. The sample holds some 200,000 distinct CDR3 sequences, just under 30% seen once. The sample holds many counts of this clonotype. Antigen unknown. The chain couples TRBV6-1 to TRBJ1-5; D remains ambiguous. The origin of this receptor is a man over 45 with Graves' ophthalmopathy. Source material: peripheral blood. CDR3 bases: TGTGCCAGCAGGCTGGGCGGTAGCAATCAGCCCCAGCATTTT. The encoded protein is CASRLGGSNQPQHF.